The following is a T cell receptor beta chain sequence with its context. The sample belongs to a study of T cell changes during pregnancy in multiple sclerosis. Repertoires were generated with immunoSEQ multiplex PCR, while TCRdb's copy carries only in-frame clones and drops some. The sample holds under 50,000 clones; about 90% are singletons and the top ten take around 0.4%. V was cut by 3 bases and J by 4 bases, with 13 bases left in between. The germline V gene encodes CDR1 SGHNT and CDR2 YYREEE (reference sequence). The CDR3 runs to 14 residues. This TCR was sampled from a female donor in good health, enrolled as a control in a pregnancy study. This specimen was CD4+ T cells from peripheral blood mononuclear cells, taken in the second trimester of pregnancy. The chain carries TRBV5-4 and TRBJ1-2, with no clear D. DNA for the CDR3: TGTGCCAGCAGCTGGGAAGGACTAGCCTATGGCTACACCTTC. Translation gives CASSWEGLAYGYTF.